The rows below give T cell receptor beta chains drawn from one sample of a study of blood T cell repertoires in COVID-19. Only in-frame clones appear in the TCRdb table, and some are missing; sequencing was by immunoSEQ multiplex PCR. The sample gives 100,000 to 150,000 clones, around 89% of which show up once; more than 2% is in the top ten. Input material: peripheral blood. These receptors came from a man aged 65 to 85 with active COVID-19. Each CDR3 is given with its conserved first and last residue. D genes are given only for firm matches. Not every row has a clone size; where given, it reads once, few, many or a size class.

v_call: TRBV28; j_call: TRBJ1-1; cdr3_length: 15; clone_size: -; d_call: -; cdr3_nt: TGTGCCAGCAGTCCCCGGGACATAGGGAACACTGAAGCTTTCTTT; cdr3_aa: CASSPRDIGNTEAFF
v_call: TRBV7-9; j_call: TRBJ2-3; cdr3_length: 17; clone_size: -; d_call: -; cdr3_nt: TGTGCCAGCAGCTTCCTACTTCTGAGGGAGGGCACAGATACGCAGTATTTT; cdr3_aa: CASSFLLLREGTDTQYF
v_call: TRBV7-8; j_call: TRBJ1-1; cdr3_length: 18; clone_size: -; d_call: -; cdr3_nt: TGTGCCAGCAGCCCCCACCGATTAGGAGGGGCCGACAACACTGAAGCTTTCTTT; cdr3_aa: CASSPHRLGGADNTEAFF
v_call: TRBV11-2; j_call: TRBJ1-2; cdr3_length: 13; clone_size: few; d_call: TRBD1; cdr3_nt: TGTGCCAGCAGCCCGACAGGGGTCTATGGCTACACCTTC; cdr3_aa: CASSPTGVYGYTF
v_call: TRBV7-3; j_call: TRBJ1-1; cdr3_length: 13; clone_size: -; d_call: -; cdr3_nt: TGTGCCAGCAGCTCCAGGACATACACTGAAGCTTTCTTT; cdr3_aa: CASSSRTYTEAFF
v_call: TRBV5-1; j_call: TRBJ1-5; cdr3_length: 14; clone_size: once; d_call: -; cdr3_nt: TGCGCCAGCAGCTATGAGGGGGGCAATCAGCCCCAGCATTTT; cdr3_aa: CASSYEGGNQPQHF
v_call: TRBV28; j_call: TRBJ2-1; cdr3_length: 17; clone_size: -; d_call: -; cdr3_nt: TGTGCCAGCAGTTCCCCTTGGGGGCGGGAGTCTTACAATGAGCAGTTCTTC; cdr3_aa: CASSSPWGRESYNEQFF
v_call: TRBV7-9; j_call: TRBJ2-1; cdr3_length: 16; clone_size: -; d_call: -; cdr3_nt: TGTGCCAGCAGCCCGGTCCGGGTAGCGGCAGACAATGAGCAGTTCTTC; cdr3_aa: CASSPVRVAADNEQFF
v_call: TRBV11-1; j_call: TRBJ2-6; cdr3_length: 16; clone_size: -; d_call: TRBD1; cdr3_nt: TGTGCCAGCAGCTTACAGGGGGCGCCAGGGGCCAACGTCCTGACTTTC; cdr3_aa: CASSLQGAPGANVLTF
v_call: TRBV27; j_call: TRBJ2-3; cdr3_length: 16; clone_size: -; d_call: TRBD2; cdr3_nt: TGTGCCAGCAGTTCCATCCTAGCGGGAGGCCCAGATACGCAGTATTTT; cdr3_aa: CASSSILAGGPDTQYF
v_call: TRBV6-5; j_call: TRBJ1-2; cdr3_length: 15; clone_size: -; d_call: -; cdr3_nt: TGTGCCAGCACCCCGGGGAGGGGTTCGAACTATGGCTACACCTTC; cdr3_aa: CASTPGRGSNYGYTF
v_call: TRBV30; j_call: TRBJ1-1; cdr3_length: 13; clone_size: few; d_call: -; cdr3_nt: TGTGCCTGGATGACAGCTATGAACACTGAAGCTTTCTTT; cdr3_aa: CAWMTAMNTEAFF